One sample yielded the 5 T cell receptor beta chains listed below, sequenced in a study of T cells in Graves' hyperthyroidism and ophthalmopathy. Using RNA transcripts as the source, TCR beta CDR3 regions were amplified. During a first-round RT-PCR of the TCR CDR3, the HTBI primer set was used. TCRdb reprocessed the multiplex PCR reads with MiXCR, giving one entry per CDR3 protein. Found here are more than 350,000 distinct CDR3 sequences, about 15% of them singletons; the top ten hold about 20%. The sample was blood. The receptor source for this set is a woman aged 60-75 years with Graves' ophthalmopathy.

Many counts were recorded for this clonotype. The J gene is TRBJ2-2, the V gene TRBV11-3, with 8 bases matching TRBD1. The CDR3 extends over 15 amino acids. The germline CDR1 and CDR2 sequences are SGHNT and YENEEA. The trim removed 5 bases at V and 7 bases at J, leaving 9 bases unmatched. As DNA, the CDR3 is TGTGCCAGCAGCCCCGACAGGGGTATTAGCGGGGAGCTGTTTTTT. Residues: CASSPDRGISGELFF.

Concerning this clonotype: A much larger clone differs from this one at a single base, so this may be a read error. The chain carries TRBV11-1 and TRBJ1-4; possible D gene TRBD1, 5 bases. The CDR3 loop spans 15 amino acids. Per the germline V gene, CDR1 is SGHAT and CDR2 is FQDESV (reference sequence). V lost 5 bases to trimming and J lost 6 bases, with 16 bases between them. CDR3 sequence: CASSVEGLKDEKLFF. The DNA for the CDR3 is TGTGCCAGCAGCGTAGAGGGACTGAAAGATGAAAAACTGTTTTTT.

A note on this clonotype: A read error is possible here, since a much larger clone lies one base away. V gene TRBV12-3 or TRBV12-4 combines with J gene TRBJ1-6, with D possibly matching TRBD1 (5 bases). The CDR3 is 12 amino acids. V lost 6 bases and J 7 bases, leaving 7 bases between the germline ends. The chain's CDR3 is CASRPGNSPLHF. CDR3 in DNA: TGTGCCAGCAGACCAGGGAATTCACCCCTCCACTTT.

This clonotype was seen more than once but under ten times. The chain carries TRBV18 and TRBJ1-1; D call uncertain. This CDR3 region has 14 residues. The V gene's germline CDR1 is KGHSH and CDR2 LQKENI. The germline V and J ends were trimmed by 6 bases and 1 base, with 12 bases remaining between them. CDR3 in amino acids: CASSPDTGNTEAFF. CDR3 nucleotide sequence: TGTGCCAGCTCCCCTGACACGGGGAACACTGAAGCTTTCTTT.

This clonotype was found many times. The CDR3 DNA follows: TGCGCCAGCACCCCTGACCCTAGCGGGAATTCCTACGAGCAGTACTTC. It codes for CASTPDPSGNSYEQYF. The genes are TRBV5-1 and TRBJ2-7, with 9 bases fitting TRBD2. Germline V gene sequence: CDR1 SGHRS, CDR2 YFSETQ. J lost 1 base, V lost 6 bases, and 11 bases had no gene match. CDR3 size: 16 residues.